Described below is a single T cell receptor beta chain sequence and its context. Treatment here: oral pan-JAK inhibitor, 5-10 mg twice daily. RNA was isolated and reverse transcribed to cDNA, the sequencing template. The protocol was immunoSEQ multiplex PCR, while the TCRdb copy is restricted to in-frame clones and leaves out a portion. This sample carries 110,000 to 150,000 clones, 82% of them seen once, and the ten largest clones take approximately 25%. This entry comes from a study of CD8+ T cells in alopecia areata. V was clipped by 2 bases and J by 10 bases, with 6 bases between them. Germline CDR1 SGHAT, CDR2 FQNNGV. The length of the CDR3 is 11 residues.

Sequencing was performed on CD8+ T cells sorted from blood, taken at week 4, from a patient treated with tofacitinib. The sequence came from a human donor with alopecia areata. The rearrangement links TRBV11-2 to TRBJ2-1; D is unresolved. CDR3: CASSLRAEQFF. CDR3 DNA: TGTGCCAGCAGCTTAAGGGCGGAGCAGTTCTTC. The full variable domain, with the rest looked up from reference TRBV11-2 and TRBJ2-1, is EAGVAQSPRYKIIEKRQSVAFWCNPISGHATLYWYQQILGQGPKLLIQFQNNGVVDDSQLPKDRFSAERLKGVDSTLKIQPAKLEDSAVYLCASSLRAEQFFGPGTRLTVL.